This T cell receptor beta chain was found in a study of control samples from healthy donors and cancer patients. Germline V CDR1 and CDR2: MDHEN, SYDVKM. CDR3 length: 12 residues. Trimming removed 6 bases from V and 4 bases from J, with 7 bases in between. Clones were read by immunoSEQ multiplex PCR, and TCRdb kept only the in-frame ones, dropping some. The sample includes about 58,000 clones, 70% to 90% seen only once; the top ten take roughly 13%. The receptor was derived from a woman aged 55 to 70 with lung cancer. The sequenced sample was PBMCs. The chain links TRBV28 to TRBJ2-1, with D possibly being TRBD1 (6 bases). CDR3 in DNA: TGTGCCAGCAGGGACAGATACAATGAGCAGTTCTTC. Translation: CASRDRYNEQFF.